This TCR beta chain was retrieved from a study of shared clonotypes between healthy human individuals. In germline, CDR1 is SGHRS, CDR2 YFSETQ. V lost 4 bases to trimming and J lost 2 bases; unmatched junction nucleotides: 6. The CDR3 is made up of 15 amino acids. Broader study findings: The four-donor shared clonotypes exceeded non-shared clonotypes in generation probability, with non-shared ones scoring lower. Generally, estimated richness proved larger in naive subsets than it did in memory subsets.

Per the study methods: Filtering was not the same, since immunoSEQ gave junction-only sequences without quality scores. Method: immunoSEQ multiplex PCR; TCRdb's copy keeps in-frame clones and lacks some. V and J calls and clone size follow that table, whereas D and trimming were derived from the DNA. The sample consists of about 1.1 million clones, around 77% of them appearing once. This clone was counted ten times or more. Its matching antigen is unknown. Each sample came from a Caucasian adult donor living in Nashville, Tennessee. The rearrangement links TRBV5-1 to TRBJ2-7, with 10 nucleotides matching TRBD2. The receptor was isolated from a man younger than 35 in good health. Some clones in this sample may be carry-over from other donors' samples. The sample comprised memory CD4+ T cells from PBMCs. Documented subset: CD45RA-negative fraction. CDR3 in amino acids: CASSQIAGGTYEQYF. The CDR3 region has the DNA TGCGCCAGCAGCCAAATAGCGGGAGGAACCTACGAGCAGTACTTC. The whole variable domain, filled in from reference TRBV5-1 and TRBJ2-7, reads KAGVTQTPRYLIKTRGQQVTLSCSPISGHRSVSWYQQTPGQGLQFLFEYFSETQRNKGNFPGRFSGRQFSNSRSEMNVSTLELGDSALYLCASSQIAGGTYEQYFGPGTRLTVT.